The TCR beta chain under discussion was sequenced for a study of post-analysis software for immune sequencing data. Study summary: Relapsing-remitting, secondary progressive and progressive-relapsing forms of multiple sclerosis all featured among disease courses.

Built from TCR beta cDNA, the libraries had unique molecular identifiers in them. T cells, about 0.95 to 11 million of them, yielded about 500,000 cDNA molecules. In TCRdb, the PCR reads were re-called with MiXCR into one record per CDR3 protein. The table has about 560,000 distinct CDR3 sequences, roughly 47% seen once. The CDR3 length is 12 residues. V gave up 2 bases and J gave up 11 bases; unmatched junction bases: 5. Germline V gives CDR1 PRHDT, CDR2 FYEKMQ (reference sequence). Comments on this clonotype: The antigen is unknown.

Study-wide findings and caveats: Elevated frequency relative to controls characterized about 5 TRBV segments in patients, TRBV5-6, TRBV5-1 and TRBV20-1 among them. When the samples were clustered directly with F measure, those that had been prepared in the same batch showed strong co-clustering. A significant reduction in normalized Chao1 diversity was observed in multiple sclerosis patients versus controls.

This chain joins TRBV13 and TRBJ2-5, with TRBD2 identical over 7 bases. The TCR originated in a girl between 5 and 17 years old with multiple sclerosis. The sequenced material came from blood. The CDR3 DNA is TGTGCCAGCAGCTTAAGGGCGGGAGAGCAGTACTTC. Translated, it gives CASSLRAGEQYF.